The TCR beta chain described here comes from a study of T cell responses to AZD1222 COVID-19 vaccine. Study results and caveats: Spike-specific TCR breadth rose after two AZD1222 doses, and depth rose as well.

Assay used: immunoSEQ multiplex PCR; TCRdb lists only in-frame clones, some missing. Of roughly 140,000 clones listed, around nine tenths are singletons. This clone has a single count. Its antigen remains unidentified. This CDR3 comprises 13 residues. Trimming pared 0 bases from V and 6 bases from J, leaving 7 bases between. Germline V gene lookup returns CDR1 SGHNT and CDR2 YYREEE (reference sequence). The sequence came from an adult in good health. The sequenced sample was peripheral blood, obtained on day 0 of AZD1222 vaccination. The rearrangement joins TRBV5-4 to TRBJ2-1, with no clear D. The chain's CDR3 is CASSLAATNEQFF. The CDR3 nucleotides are TGTGCCAGCAGCTTGGCAGCCACCAATGAGCAGTTCTTC.